This TCR beta chain derives from a study of T cells after yellow fever vaccination (dated by TCRdb to between 2019 and 2020). The study in broad terms: The SMART-Seq v4 Ultra Low Input RNA kit was used to prepare libraries from fractions with low cell numbers. The cohort comprised two healthy male donors, one aged 18 to 30 and one aged 30 to 40 years. Bulk TCR alpha and beta repertoires were sequenced longitudinally to track T-cell clones before and after primary and booster YFV17D yellow fever vaccination. Blood samples were taken at several timepoints before and after primary and secondary immunization, and bulk PBMC replicates and cell subsets were isolated.

The research as a whole found: Most clones expanded after primary vaccination (96% of CD4 and around 88% of CD8) were re-detected after the booster, suggesting that broad memory maintenance occurred. The secondary T-cell response was found to be weaker but faster than the primary response, with a peak reached on day 5 rather than on day 15. A small share of clonotypes was detected in both CD4 and CD8 compartments, with the overlap likely arising from convergent recombination. Because only a couple of donors were included in the study, the extent to which the findings can be generalized is limited. FACS-sorted repertoires could contain abundant contaminating clonotypes from the bulk population, so computational filtering was required.

The treatment or condition label corresponds to: live attenuated yellow fever vaccine strain. At each blood-draw timepoint, two biological replicates of bulk PBMCs were obtained. PBMCs were isolated from peripheral blood using a standard Ficoll-Paque protocol. TriZol was used to extract RNA from bulk PBMCs, from CD4 and CD8 fractions, and from dextramer-positive and dextramer-negative fractions. This clonotype was observed at least ten times. Its antigen remains undetermined. Per-nucleotide qualities are absent, and no much larger clonotype sits a single base away. Counted from cysteine to phenylalanine, this CDR3 has 15 amino acids. Only the CDR3 portion is preserved as DNA: 45 bases, with reading frame beginning at the first base. Sequences SGHRS (CDR1) and YFSETQ (CDR2) are obtained from the germline V gene. The germline ends are 11 bases apart after V is trimmed by 0 bases and J by 4 bases. TCR cDNA was synthesized by 5'RACE template switching, which introduced a universal primer site and unique molecular identifiers. Priming for cDNA synthesis came from both the TCR alpha and TCR beta constant segments. Two PCR steps were used to amplify libraries, with sample barcodes and sequencing adapters being added in the second step. Sequencing of the libraries was done on either Illumina HiSeq 2500 (2x100 bp) or NovaSeq (2x150 bp). Per the authors' processing: MIGEC was used to demultiplex reads and collapse the reads into UMI consensus sequences, and MiXCR was used for V(D)J alignment. Clonotypes responding to the vaccine were identified with edgeR on replicate PBMC samples, with the criteria of FDR below 0.01 and a log2 fold change above 5 up to day 15. Each bulk clonotype was labeled CD4 or CD8 based on which sequenced repertoire, CD4 or CD8, contained the clonotype at higher abundance. TCRdb passed the public sequencing reads through fastp at Q25 and MiXCR, retaining productive beta sequences. Rows with one shared CDR3 protein collapse into an entry with the most common genes and DNA. The V and J calls reflect TCRdb's pipeline rather than the authors' work. The sample has around 360,000 distinct CDR3 sequences on record, approximately 10% of them singletons. The ten largest clones add up to roughly 18% of the sample.

This receptor was obtained from a man in his late teens or twenties who received the YFV17D yellow fever vaccine. The sequence links TRBV5-1 to TRBJ1-5; the D segment could be TRBD1, given 5 matching bases. This material consisted of PBMCs, taken on the day of the first yellow fever vaccination. The CDR3 here reads CASSLGGTGNQPQHF. The DNA reads TGCGCCAGCAGCTTGGGTGGGACGGGGAATCAGCCCCAGCATTTT.